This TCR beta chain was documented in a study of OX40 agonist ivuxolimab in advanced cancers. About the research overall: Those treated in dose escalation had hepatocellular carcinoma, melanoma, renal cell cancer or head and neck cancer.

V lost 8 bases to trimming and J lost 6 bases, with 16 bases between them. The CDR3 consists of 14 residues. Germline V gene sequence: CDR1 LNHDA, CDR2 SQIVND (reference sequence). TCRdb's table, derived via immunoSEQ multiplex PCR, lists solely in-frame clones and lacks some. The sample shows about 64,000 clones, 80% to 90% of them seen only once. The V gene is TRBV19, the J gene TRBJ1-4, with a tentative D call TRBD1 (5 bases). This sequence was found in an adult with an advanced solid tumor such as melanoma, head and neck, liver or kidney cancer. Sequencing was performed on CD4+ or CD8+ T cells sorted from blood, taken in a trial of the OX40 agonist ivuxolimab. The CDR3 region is CASSDIVNYEKLFF. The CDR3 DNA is TGTGCCAGTTCGGACATCGTCAATTATGAAAAACTGTTTTTT.